Listed here is a single T cell receptor beta chain. Per the study methods: Counts of nucleated cells, estimated from reference gene primer amplification, were obtained. TCRdb keeps only in-frame clones here, not all; method: immunoSEQ multiplex PCR. The V and J calls and the clone size are those of that table, but D and trimming were determined from the DNA. The sample has roughly 230,000 clones, around 80% seen once; the top ten hold more than 6.5%. V lost 0 bases to trimming and J lost 2 bases, with 11 bases between them. Germline V gene lookup returns CDR1 SGHNT and CDR2 YYREEE (reference sequence). CDR3 length: 15 residues. The sample comes from a study of blood T cell repertoires in COVID-19. On the study more broadly: The origin of the acute and convalescent COVID-19 samples was the United States, Italy and Spain. Nucleic acid was either cDNA or gDNA, and it came from T cells, B-cell-depleted T cells, or PBMCs.

The sample comprised peripheral blood. The rearrangement links TRBV5-4 to TRBJ1-2, with a weak D call TRBD1 (6 bases). The receptor's source is a middle-aged man with active or convalescent COVID-19. CDR3 sequence reads: CASSLGQATNYGYTF. In nucleotides, the CDR3 is TGTGCCAGCAGCTTGGGACAGGCGACGAACTATGGCTACACCTTC.